One and the same sample provided the 23 T cell receptor beta chains below, sequenced in a study of blood T cells in healthy people across ages. A second PCR, run for about 7 to 11 cycles, used a sample-barcoded 5' primer plus a J-beta primer mix. TCRdb ran MiXCR on the 5' RACE reads and lists one entry per CDR3 protein. Of about 930,000 distinct CDR3 sequences in the sample, 25% to 35% were seen once. These data were also filed under a second study, of T cells of mothers and their children.

Source material: blood. All receptors come from a woman aged 40 to 50 in good health.

With regard to this clonotype: A much larger clonotype is one base distant, so this may be a read error. Because the CDR3 is missing its conserved closing phenylalanine or tryptophan, this is likely a read error. The rearrangement joins TRBV6-5 to TRBJ1-2; TRBD1 might be the D (5 bases). Per germline, CDR1 MNHEY and CDR2 SVGAGI. CDR3 length: 16 residues. Trimming took off 6 bases at V and 5 bases at J, with 22 bases between the two ends. DNA of the CDR3: TGTGCCAGCAGCCTACAAGCTTACCAGGGAGGTTATGGCTACACCGTC. This translates into CASSLQAYQGGYGYTV.

This chain uses TRBV7-2 with TRBJ1-5; 8 bases are a match to TRBD1. The CDR3 covers 16 residues. The germline V gene encodes CDR1 SGHTA and CDR2 FQGNSA. V was clipped by 1 base and J by 3 bases; unmatched bases: 5. The CDR3 here is CASSLGPGGNNQPQHF. The CDR3 DNA follows: TGTGCCAGCAGCTTAGGACCAGGGGGCAACAATCAGCCCCAGCATTTT. The complete variable domain, with remaining parts taken from reference TRBV7-2 and TRBJ1-5, reads GAGVSQSPSNKVTEKGKDVELRCDPISGHTALYWYRQSLGQGLEFLIYFQGNSAPDKSGLPSDRFSAERTGGSVSTLTIQRTQQEDSAVYLCASSLGPGGNNQPQHFGDGTRLSIL.

This sequence joins TRBV12-3 or TRBV12-4 and TRBJ1-5; D possibly corresponds to TRBD1 (6 bases). Trimming took 7 bases from V and 2 from J, leaving 15 bases between them. This CDR3 has 15 residues. DNA of the CDR3: TGTGCCAGCATCAAAGGGGGGATCGGCAATCAGCCCCAGCATTTT. Translation: CASIKGGIGNQPQHF.

This clonotype was observed a handful of times. The rearrangement uses TRBV19 and TRBJ1-1; TRBD1 aligns across 11 bases. The CDR3 is made up of 13 amino acids. V shed 8 bases and J 5 bases; nucleotides not matched to a gene: 4. Germline V gene sequence: CDR1 LNHDA, CDR2 SQIVND (reference sequence). The CDR3 protein is CASGQGARTEAFF. CDR3 coding DNA: TGTGCCAGTGGACAGGGGGCGCGAACTGAAGCTTTCTTT.

This clonotype has just a few counts. This chain uses TRBV2 with TRBJ2-3, with unresolved D. The ends were cut back, 8 bases at V and 0 bases at J, with 9 bases in the middle. The CDR3 is 13 amino acids. CDR1 is SNHLY and CDR2 is FYNNEI in the germline V gene. Here the CDR3 DNA reads TGTGCCAGCGGAACAGCTAGCACAGATACGCAGTATTTT. Encoded protein: CASGTASTDTQYF.

This clonotype was seen repeatedly, ten times or more. The V gene is TRBV20-1, the J gene TRBJ1-2; 8 bases align to TRBD1. J gave up 5 bases and V 6 bases, and 11 bases lay outside the gene matches. Germline CDR1 DFQATT, CDR2 SNEGSKA (reference sequence). The CDR3 consists of 14 residues. The chain's CDR3 is CSAGEGQEGYGYTF. The DNA of the CDR3 is TGCAGTGCCGGAGAGGGACAGGAAGGATATGGCTACACCTTC.

This chain uses TRBV27 with TRBJ1-1; possible D gene TRBD1, 6 bases. The length of the CDR3 is 15 residues. The germline V gene encodes CDR1 MNHEY and CDR2 SMNVEV (reference sequence). Trimming removed 7 bases at V and 6 bases at J, with 21 bases between. The CDR3 is CASTSLHRVVPEAFF. The CDR3 DNA is TGTGCCAGCACCTCTCTTCACAGGGTGGTACCTGAAGCTTTCTTT.

This clonotype showed up just a few times. The chain has TRBV10-3 and TRBJ2-3; D perhaps matches TRBD2 (5 bases). Germline values: CDR1 ENHRY, CDR2 SYGVKD. The CDR3 is made up of 11 amino acids. Trimming took off 6 bases at V and 4 bases at J, with 5 bases between the two ends. The CDR3 coding sequence is TGTGCCATCAGGGAGGCAGATACGCAGTATTTT. It yields the protein CAIREADTQYF.

This clonotype turned up a few times. CDR3: CASSRPGQGLDEQYF. In DNA form, the CDR3 reads TGTGCCAGCAGCAGACCGGGACAGGGGTTAGACGAGCAGTACTTC. The chain joins TRBV12-3 or TRBV12-4 to TRBJ2-7, with TRBD1 matching over 10 bases. J lost 5 bases, V lost 6 bases, and 10 bases had no gene match. CDR3 length equals 15 residues.

This clonotype was observed at least ten times. The V call is TRBV5-1, the J call TRBJ1-2; 8 nucleotides agree with TRBD1. There are 14 residues in the CDR3. J lost 0 bases, V lost 5 bases, and 3 bases had no gene match. Germline assignment: CDR1 SGHRS and CDR2 YFSETQ. The CDR3 DNA reads TGCGCCAGCAGGCGACAGGGGACTAACTATGGCTACACCTTC. Protein product: CASRRQGTNYGYTF.

The rearrangement uses TRBV18 and TRBJ1-1, with D uncertain. Trimming removed 2 bases at V and 1 base at J, with 14 bases between. The CDR3 contains 16 residues. The germline V gene has CDR1 KGHSH and CDR2 LQKENI. This chain's CDR3 is CASSPTLVGKNTEAFF. The CDR3 nucleotides are TGTGCCAGCTCACCAACGTTAGTGGGGAAGAACACTGAAGCTTTCTTT. Full variable domain (missing parts from reference TRBV18 and TRBJ1-1): NAGVMQNPRHLVRRRGQEARLRCSPMKGHSHVYWYRQLPEEGLKFMVYLQKENIIDESGMPKERFSAEFPKEGPSILRIQQVVRGDSAAYFCASSPTLVGKNTEAFFGQGTRLTVV.

V is TRBV7-2 and J is TRBJ2-1, with 10 bases identical to TRBD1. The CDR3 covers 15 residues. Germline-derived CDR1 and CDR2 are SGHTA and FQGNSA. V dropped 6 bases and J dropped 15; count of bases not matched to a gene: 17. Written as DNA, the CDR3 is TGTGCCAGCAGAATGGGAGGGGGGACAGGGGAATTTATGTTCTTC. Translated: CASRMGGGTGEFMFF. Combining the CDR3 with reference TRBV7-2 and TRBJ2-1 gives the whole variable domain GAGVSQSPSNKVTEKGKDVELRCDPISGHTALYWYRQSLGQGLEFLIYFQGNSAPDKSGLPSDRFSAERTGGSVSTLTIQRTQQEDSAVYLCASRMGGGTGEFMFFGPGTRLTVL.

About this clonotype itself: Lacking the conserved final phenylalanine or tryptophan, this CDR3 likely reflects a read error. The V and J genes are TRBV12-3 or TRBV12-4 and TRBJ2-1; 11 bases are a match to TRBD2. V was clipped by 6 bases and J by 5 bases; unmatched bases: 6. This CDR3 contains 15 residues. Here the CDR3 reads CASSPLAGGDNEQFV. The CDR3 nucleotides read TGTGCCAGCAGCCCCCTAGCGGGGGGTGACAATGAGCAGTTCGTC.

In this sample, this clonotype turned up a few times. Sequence at one end of the junction differs from germline and may be a read error. V usage is TRBV2 and J usage is TRBJ2-1; D gene unclear. CDR1 SNHLY and CDR2 FYNNEI come from the germline V gene. CDR3 size: 15 residues. CDR3 bases: TGTGCCAGCAGTGACGGCTACCCGATCTACAATGGGCAGTTCTTC. This sequence encodes CASSDGYPIYNGQFF. The variable domain in full, with the rest retrieved from reference TRBV2 and TRBJ2-1, is EPEVTQTPSHQVTQMGQEVILRCVPISNHLYFYWYRQILGQKVEFLVSFYNNEISEKSEIFDDQFSVERPDGSNFTLKIRSTKLEDSAMYFCASSDGYPIYNGQFFGPGTRLTVL.

The J gene is TRBJ1-1, the V gene TRBV29-1, with no clear D. The V and J ends lost 0 bases and 8 bases respectively, with 10 bases between them. The CDR3 consists of 12 residues. Germline V CDR1 and CDR2: SQVTM, ANQGSEA. CDR3 DNA: TGCAGCGTTGAAGATGGTCCCTCAGAAGCTTTCTTT. Its protein is CSVEDGPSEAFF.

This clonotype was observed a handful of times. The chain links TRBV11-2 to TRBJ2-3, with TRBD2 identical over 9 bases. Unmatched junction bases numbered 7, after V lost 2 bases and J lost 1 base. Germline assignment: CDR1 SGHAT and CDR2 FQNNGV. The CDR3 has 17 amino acids. CDR3 region: CASSLRISGGRTDTQYF. In nucleotides, the CDR3 is TGTGCCAGCAGCTTAAGGATTAGCGGGGGCCGCACAGATACGCAGTATTTT.

This rearrangement joins TRBV5-1 to TRBJ2-4; 7 bases are shared with TRBD1. The CDR3 has 15 residues. V dropped 0 bases and J dropped 9; count of bases not matched to a gene: 9. Germline lookup yields CDR1 SGHRS and CDR2 YFSETQ. Written as DNA, the CDR3 is TGCGCCAGCAGCTTGGCCGACAGGGATAATGGCATTCAGTACTTC. The encoded protein is CASSLADRDNGIQYF.

V is TRBV7-9 and J is TRBJ1-1; TRBD1 matches 7 bases. This CDR3 is 15 amino acids long. Germline V gene data show CDR1 as SEHNR and CDR2 as FQNEAQ (reference sequence). V shed 5 bases, J shed 5 bases, and the junction held 11 bases outside the gene matches. In DNA, the CDR3 is TGTGCCAGCAGCCAACAACCCGACAGGGAAACTGAAGCTTTCTTT. Translating it yields CASSQQPDRETEAFF.

The chain is built from TRBV5-1 and TRBJ1-4; D is undetermined. V dropped 2 bases and J dropped 2 bases, with 7 bases sitting between them. The CDR3 consists of 14 residues. Germline lookup yields CDR1 SGHRS and CDR2 YFSETQ. CDR3 bases: TGCGCCAGCAGCTTTGGGGAGACTAATGAAAAACTGTTTTTT. It is translated as CASSFGETNEKLFF.

This chain joins TRBV2 and TRBJ1-5; a weak D match, TRBD1 (6 bases). The V end was cut by 6 bases, the J end by 8 bases, with 20 bases between. The germline CDR1 and CDR2 sequences are SNHLY and FYNNEI. CDR3 size: 15 residues. In DNA form, the CDR3 reads TGTGCCAGCAGAAACACGGGGGCGTCGTTGAAGCCCCAGCATTTT. It yields the protein CASRNTGASLKPQHF. Full variable domain (rest looked up from reference TRBV2 and TRBJ1-5): EPEVTQTPSHQVTQMGQEVILRCVPISNHLYFYWYRQILGQKVEFLVSFYNNEISEKSEIFDDQFSVERPDGSNFTLKIRSTKLEDSAMYFCASRNTGASLKPQHFGDGTRLSIL.

A word on this clonotype: This may come from a read error, since a much larger clone is one base off. This rearrangement joins TRBV20-1 to TRBJ2-4, with a tentative D call TRBD1 (6 bases). The CDR3 is 12 residues long. Germline V lookup: CDR1 DFQATT, CDR2 SNEGSKA (reference sequence). The CDR3 region is CSSIQGIHEQYF. The CDR3 DNA reads as TGCAGCTCTATACAGGGTATCCATGAGCAGTACTTC.

This clonotype was observed a handful of times. The CDR3 loop reads CASSSEWGRSTDTQYF. The CDR3 bases are TGTGCCAGCAGCTCGGAGTGGGGCCGAAGCACAGATACGCAGTATTTT. The gene calls are TRBV7-3 and TRBJ2-3; the D gene is possibly TRBD1 (5 bases). The germline V gene encodes CDR1 SGHTA and CDR2 FQGTGA. This CDR3 contains 16 residues. Trimming stripped 4 bases from V and 0 bases from J, with 14 bases between.

The rearrangement links TRBV7-2 to TRBJ1-4; tentatively, D is TRBD1 (5 bases). V was trimmed by 2 bases and J by 1 base, leaving 8 bases between them. Germline V gene data show CDR1 as SGHTA and CDR2 as FQGNSA. CDR3 length: 15 amino acids. CDR3 sequence: CASSLQGLTNEKLFF. The CDR3 DNA sequence: TGTGCCAGCAGCTTACAGGGTCTAACTAATGAAAAACTGTTTTTT.